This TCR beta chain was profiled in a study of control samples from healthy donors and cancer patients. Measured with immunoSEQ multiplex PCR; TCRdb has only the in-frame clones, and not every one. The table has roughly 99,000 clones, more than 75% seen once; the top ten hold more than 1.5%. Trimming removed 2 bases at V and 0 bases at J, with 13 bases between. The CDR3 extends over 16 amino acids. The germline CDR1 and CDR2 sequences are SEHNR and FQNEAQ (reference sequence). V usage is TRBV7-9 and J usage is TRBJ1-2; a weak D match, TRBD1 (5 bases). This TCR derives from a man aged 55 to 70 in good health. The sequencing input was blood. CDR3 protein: CASSLWGTLTNYGYTF. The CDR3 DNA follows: TGTGCCAGCAGCTTATGGGGCACCCTCACTAACTATGGCTACACCTTC.